This T cell receptor (beta chain) comes out of a study of cytomegalovirus exposure and HLA in healthy donors. The study ran its PCR with 60 Vbeta and 13 Jbeta primers. Clones were read by immunoSEQ multiplex PCR, and TCRdb kept only the in-frame ones, dropping some. This sample carries 160,000 or so clones, around 80% of them seen once, and the ten largest clones take more than 0.55%. This clonotype was sampled from a woman aged 35 to 49 in good health and CMV-seronegative. The sequenced material came from PBMCs.

CDR3: CAISEWASGNEDTQYF. CDR3 nucleotide sequence: TGTGCCATCAGTGAGTGGGCTAGCGGGAACGAAGATACGCAGTATTTT. The J gene is TRBJ2-3, the V gene TRBV10-3, with 9 bases matching TRBD2. The CDR3 loop spans 16 amino acids. The V gene's germline CDR1 is ENHRY and CDR2 SYGVKD. V lost 1 base to trimming and J lost 5 bases; unmatched junction nucleotides: 7.